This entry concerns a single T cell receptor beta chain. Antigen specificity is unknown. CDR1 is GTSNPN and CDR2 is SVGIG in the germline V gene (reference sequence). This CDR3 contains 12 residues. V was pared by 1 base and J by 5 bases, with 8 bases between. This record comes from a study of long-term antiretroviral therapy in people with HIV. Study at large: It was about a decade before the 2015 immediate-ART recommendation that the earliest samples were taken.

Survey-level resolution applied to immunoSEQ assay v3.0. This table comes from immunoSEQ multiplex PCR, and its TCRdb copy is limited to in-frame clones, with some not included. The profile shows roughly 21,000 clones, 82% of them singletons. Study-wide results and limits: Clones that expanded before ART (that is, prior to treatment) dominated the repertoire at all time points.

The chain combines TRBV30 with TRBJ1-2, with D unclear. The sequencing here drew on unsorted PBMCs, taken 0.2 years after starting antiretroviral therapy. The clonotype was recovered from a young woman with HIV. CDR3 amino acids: CAWSGSSYGYTF. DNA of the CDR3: TGTGCCTGGAGTGGGTCTTCTTATGGCTACACCTTC.